The clone carrying this T cell receptor (beta chain) showed up just once. As yet, its antigen is unknown. PCR amplification relied on 60 Vbeta primers (plus 13 Jbeta primers). The data were produced by immunoSEQ multiplex PCR, yet TCRdb's version contains in-frame clones alone and is incomplete. The sample comprises some 150,000 clones, approximately 80% of which are singletons, and approximately 3.7% rests with the top ten. The CDR3 runs 13 residues. Germline values: CDR1 SGHRS, CDR2 YFSETQ. V was shortened by 0 bases and J by 8 bases, with 11 bases between the two germline ends. These data come from a study of cytomegalovirus exposure and HLA in healthy donors. General observations from the study: Previously analyzed data showed that most TCR beta V segments were productive at a frequency of about 87% or about 30%.

The sequencing input was PBMCs. The rearrangement joins TRBV5-1 to TRBJ1-2; weak D call: TRBD1 (6 bases). The clonotype comes from a man aged 25 to 40 in good health and CMV-seropositive. This CDR3 reads CASSLATDRGYTF. CDR3 in DNA: TGCGCCAGCAGCTTGGCTACAGACAGGGGCTACACCTTC.